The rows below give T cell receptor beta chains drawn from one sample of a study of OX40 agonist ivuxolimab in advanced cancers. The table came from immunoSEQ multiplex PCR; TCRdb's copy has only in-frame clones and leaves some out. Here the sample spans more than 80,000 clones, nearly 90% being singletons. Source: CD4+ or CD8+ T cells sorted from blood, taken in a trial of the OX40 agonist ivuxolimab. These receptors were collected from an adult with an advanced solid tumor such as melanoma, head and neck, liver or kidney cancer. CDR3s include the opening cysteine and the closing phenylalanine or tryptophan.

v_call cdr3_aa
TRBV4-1 CASSVSGTSGSNEQFF
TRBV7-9 CASSRLATSGMDTQYF
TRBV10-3 CAIRVGIEQYF
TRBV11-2 CATSLAGTDTQYF
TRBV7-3 CASSRETGGEAFF
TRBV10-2 CASSRLNTDTQYF
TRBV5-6 CASSLELASGRGPEQYF
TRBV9 CASSTTGRGNTEAFF
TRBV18 CASSANTGQGAPNEQYF
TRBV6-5 CASSRLTATEAFF
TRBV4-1 CASSQAKVGGTLGRKLFF
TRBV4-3 CASSQEGQGRYTEAFF
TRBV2 CASSDKESSPLHF
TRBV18 CASSPQPRQGADEQYF
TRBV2 CASIGTTQETQYF
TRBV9 CASSADVRGAFF
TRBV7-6 CASSLMAGDPYEQYF
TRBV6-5 CATRERNLYNEQFF
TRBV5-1 CASSFGDSSYREQFF
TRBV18 CASSPRDRGQETQYF
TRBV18 CASSLDRASDEQFF
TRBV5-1 CASSLDGDPANYGYTF
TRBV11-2 CASSLGEYRDRSSEQYF
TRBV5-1 CASSLEGTGAYGYTF
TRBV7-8 CAGQGVNGELFF
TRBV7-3 CASSLTGTNEQYF
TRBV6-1 CASSEGTGGRFSSTDTQYF
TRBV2 CASRSGRAPVLEQYF
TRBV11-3 CASSVTSGANNEQFF
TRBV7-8 CASSSRRDIGLDGYTF
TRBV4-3 CASSQDGDRTSPLHF
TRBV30 CAWGTSGGTDTQYF
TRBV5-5 CASSGTDKNIQYF
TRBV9 CASSVDPRGSHNSPLHF
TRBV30 CAWQTSGRSHEQYF
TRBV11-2 CASSLGGYGYTF
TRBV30 CASTGIGEDTEAFF
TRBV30 CAWSKVYGYTF
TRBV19 CASSQPLAGGHYEQFF
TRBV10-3 CAISGGRGGRGGELFF
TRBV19 CASSFRGRVLPGELFF
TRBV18 CASSGTANTGELFF
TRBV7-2 CASSLDVAGGQATQYF
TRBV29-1 CSVVRAPGQGNAFF
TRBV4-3 CASSEGGWVTGELFF
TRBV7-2 CASSRPSGGARRETQYF
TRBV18 CASSPRVRRAVENTEAFF
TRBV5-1 CASSLLTSGYQETQYF
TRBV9 CASSGRGTGGNDEQFF
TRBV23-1 CASSQGRGTATNEKLFF